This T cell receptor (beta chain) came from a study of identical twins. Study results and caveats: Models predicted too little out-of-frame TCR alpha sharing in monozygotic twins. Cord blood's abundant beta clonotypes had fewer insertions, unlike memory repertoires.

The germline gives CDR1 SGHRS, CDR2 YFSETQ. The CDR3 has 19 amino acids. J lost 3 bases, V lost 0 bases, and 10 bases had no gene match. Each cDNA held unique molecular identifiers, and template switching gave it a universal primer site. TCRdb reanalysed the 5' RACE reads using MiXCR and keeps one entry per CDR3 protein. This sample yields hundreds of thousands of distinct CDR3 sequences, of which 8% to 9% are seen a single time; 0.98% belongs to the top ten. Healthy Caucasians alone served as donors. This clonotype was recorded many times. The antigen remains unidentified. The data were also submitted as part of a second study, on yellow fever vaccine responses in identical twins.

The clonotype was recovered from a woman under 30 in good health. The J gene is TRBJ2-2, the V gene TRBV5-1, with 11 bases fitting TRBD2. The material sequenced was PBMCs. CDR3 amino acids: CASSLVGTSGPLDTGELFF. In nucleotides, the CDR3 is TGCGCCAGCAGCTTGGTGGGGACTAGCGGTCCCTTGGACACCGGGGAGCTGTTTTTT.